Listed below are T cell receptor beta chains from one sample, sequenced in a study of blood T cell repertoires in COVID-19. Profiled with immunoSEQ multiplex PCR; TCRdb holds only in-frame clones, not every one. The repertoire has over 200,000 clones, about nine tenths of them found once; the top ten carry around 6%. Sequenced material: peripheral blood. The source of these receptors is a man in his 60s who had recovered from COVID-19. CDR3s include the opening cysteine and the closing phenylalanine or tryptophan.

V | CDR3
TRBV6-2/TRBV6-3 | CASSGDRGGSYEQYF
TRBV7-3 | CASSLSLVYEQYF
TRBV12-3/TRBV12-4 | CASKETGTYEQYF
TRBV19 | CASSTVAGASNEQFF
TRBV28 | CASTGWHYEQYF
TRBV7-3 | CASSPTGTYNEQFF
TRBV28 | CASSSRDSGNTGELFF
TRBV4-1 | CASRDVARGRYNEQFF
TRBV18 | CASSPAGGFPRNEQFF
TRBV6-5 | CASSYSTGTTGDTQYF
TRBV5-6 | CASSYNYEQYF
TRBV6-2/TRBV6-3 | CASSQSSGDTGELFF
TRBV11-1 | CASLGRDRTNTGELFF
TRBV19 | CATGLTGTDTQYF
TRBV6-1 | CASSVGPGGDSGNTIYF
TRBV29-1 | CSVVDFYEQYF
TRBV6-6 | CASSFYDSPLHF
TRBV5-1 | CASSVTGREKLFF
TRBV9 | CASSVDPGETQYF
TRBV19 | CASSTGLLNEGEKLFF
TRBV7-9 | CASSLERLAMAGELFF
TRBV27 | CASRTGQLKNIQYF
TRBV19 | CASKGGAGGPSYYNEQFF
TRBV4-1 | CASSRQTLFPEAFF
TRBV6-5 | CASTSTGGVRTEAFF
TRBV9 | CASSVVAGAGSTQYF
TRBV5-1 | CASSLRTSANTGELFF
TRBV27 | CASSRSGGGGANVLTF
TRBV6-2/TRBV6-3 | CASSKSGKGTYEQYF
TRBV5-1 | CASRPRIGDDTGELFF
TRBV15 | CATTAGPNYEQYF
TRBV6-5 | CASSYDRVVAKNIQYF
TRBV20-1 | CSATQGQKLFF
TRBV6-2/TRBV6-3 | CASSPGLVEQFF
TRBV6-1 | CASSDQGSTGNTIYF
TRBV29-1 | CSVTRTSAYEQYF
TRBV7-9 | CASSLARWGAETQYF
TRBV12-3/TRBV12-4 | CASRRDRDSPLHF
TRBV6-6 | CASSFHRTAYEQYF
TRBV7-7 | CASSFLPGAITDTQYF
TRBV19 | CATDTGSSSGANVLTF
TRBV10-3 | CAISNGVLVANVLTF
TRBV9 | CASSVAPDSNQPQHF
TRBV15 | CATSRVAGAYEQYF
TRBV6-5 | CATLGAGAGTGELFF
TRBV30 | CAWSDFGANYGYTF
TRBV7-8 | CASKQLGTSGFAGELFF
TRBV6-5 | CASRPSSGNSYEQYF